This TCR beta chain is from a study of T cells after posttransplantation cyclophosphamide. A word on this clone: Antigen: not known.

TCRdb keeps only in-frame clones here, not all; method: immunoSEQ multiplex PCR. The table records more than 3,000 clones, approximately 95% of them present only once. This related bone marrow graft donor gave peripheral blood on the day of marrow donation. The naive gate required viable CD3+CD4+ or CD3+CD8+ cells with CCR7+CD45RA+CD45RO-CD95-CD27+CD28+ phenotype. The V segment lost 10 bases and the J segment 1 base; nucleotides outside the gene matches: 10. The CDR3 has 16 amino acids. The V gene's germline CDR1 is SNHLY and CDR2 FYNNEI. General study results and limits: Later blood repertoires were often dominated by clones from the donor CD8+ memory compartment. Recipient CMV seropositivity and CMV reactivation strongly tracked TRB clonality.

This receptor was identified in a man aged 50 to 60. Specimen: naive CD4+ T cells sorted from PBMCs. The chain carries TRBV2 and TRBJ2-2; TRBD2 matches at 9 bases. In DNA, the CDR3 is TGTGCCATCACCACCGGGACTAGCCTGAACACCGGGGAGCTGTTTTTT. Translation gives CAITTGTSLNTGELFF.